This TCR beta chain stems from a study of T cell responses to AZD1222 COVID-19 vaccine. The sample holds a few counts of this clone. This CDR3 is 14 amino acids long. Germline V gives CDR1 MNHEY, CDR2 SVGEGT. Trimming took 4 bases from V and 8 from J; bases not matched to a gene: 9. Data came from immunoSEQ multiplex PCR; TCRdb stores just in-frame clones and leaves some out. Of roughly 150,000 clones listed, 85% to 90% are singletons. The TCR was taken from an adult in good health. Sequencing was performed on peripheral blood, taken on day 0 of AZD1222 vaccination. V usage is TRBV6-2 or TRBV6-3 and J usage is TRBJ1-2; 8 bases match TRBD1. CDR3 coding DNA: TGTGCCAGCAGTTTACCCCACAGGGGGAGAGGCTACACCTTC. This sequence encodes CASSLPHRGRGYTF.